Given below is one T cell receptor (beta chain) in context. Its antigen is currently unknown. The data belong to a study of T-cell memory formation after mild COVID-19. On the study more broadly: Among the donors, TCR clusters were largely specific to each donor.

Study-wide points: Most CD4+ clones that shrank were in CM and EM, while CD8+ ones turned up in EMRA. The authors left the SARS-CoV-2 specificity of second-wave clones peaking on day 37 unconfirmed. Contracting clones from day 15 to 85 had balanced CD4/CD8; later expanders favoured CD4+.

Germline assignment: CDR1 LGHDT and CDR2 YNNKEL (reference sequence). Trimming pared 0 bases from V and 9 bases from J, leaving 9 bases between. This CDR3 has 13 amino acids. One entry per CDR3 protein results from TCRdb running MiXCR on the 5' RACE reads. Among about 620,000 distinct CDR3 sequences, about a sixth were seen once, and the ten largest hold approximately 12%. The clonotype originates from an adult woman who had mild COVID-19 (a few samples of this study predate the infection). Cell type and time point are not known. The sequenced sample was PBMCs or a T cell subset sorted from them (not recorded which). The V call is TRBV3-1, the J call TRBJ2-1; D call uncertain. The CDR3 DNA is TGTGCCAGCAGCCAAGATAGGTTGAGTGAGCAGTTCTTC. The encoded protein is CASSQDRLSEQFF.